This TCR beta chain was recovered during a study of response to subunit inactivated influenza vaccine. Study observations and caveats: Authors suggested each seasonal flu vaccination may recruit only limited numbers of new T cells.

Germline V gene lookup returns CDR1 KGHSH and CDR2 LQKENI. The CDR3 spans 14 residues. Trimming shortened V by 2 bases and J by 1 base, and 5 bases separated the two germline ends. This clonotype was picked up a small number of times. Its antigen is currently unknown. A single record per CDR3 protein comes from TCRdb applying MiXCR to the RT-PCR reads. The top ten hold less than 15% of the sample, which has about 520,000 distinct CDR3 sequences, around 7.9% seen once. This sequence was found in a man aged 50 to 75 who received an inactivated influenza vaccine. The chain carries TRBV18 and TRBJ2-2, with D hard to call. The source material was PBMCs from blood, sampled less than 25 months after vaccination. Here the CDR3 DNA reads TGTGCCAGCTCACCATGGGGGAACACCGGGGAGCTGTTTTTT. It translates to CASSPWGNTGELFF. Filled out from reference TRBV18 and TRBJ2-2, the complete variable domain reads NAGVMQNPRHLVRRRGQEARLRCSPMKGHSHVYWYRQLPEEGLKFMVYLQKENIIDESGMPKERFSAEFPKEGPSILRIQQVVRGDSAAYFCASSPWGNTGELFFGEGSRLTVL.